The source of this T cell receptor (beta chain) is a study of blood T cell repertoires in COVID-19. The protocol was immunoSEQ multiplex PCR, while the TCRdb copy is restricted to in-frame clones and leaves out a portion. The table records a few hundred thousand clones, around 84% of them present only once. The CDR3 runs to 13 residues. Germline-derived CDR1 and CDR2 are SGHRS and YFSETQ. Trimming cost V 5 bases and J 14 bases; bases outside gene matches: 13. Sequencing was done on a sample of peripheral blood. The chain couples TRBV5-1 to TRBJ2-1; 7 bases align to TRBD2. The TCR sequence derives from a man in his forties or fifties with active or convalescent COVID-19. CDR3 sequence (DNA): TGCGCCAGCAGGGAGGGGAGCGGGACTCAAGAGTTCTTC. It yields the protein CASREGSGTQEFF.